Below are 5 T cell receptor beta chains sequenced from a single sample in a study of monozygotic twins with inflammatory bowel disease. TCRdb reprocessed the 5' RACE reads and keeps a single row for each CDR3 protein, giving no DNA. Its clone listing holds 90,000 to 110,000 distinct CDR3 sequences. Sample: blood. All receptors come from a human donor with ulcerative colitis or Crohn's disease, or a healthy co-twin of an affected twin (not recorded which).

The chain recombines TRBV7-9 with TRBJ2-1; TCRdb reports TRBD2, a call that lacks DNA to check it against. Germline V CDR1 and CDR2: SEHNR, FQNEAQ (reference sequence). This CDR3 is 15 amino acids long. The CDR3 is CASSLGAGGPNEQFF.

The genes are TRBV20-1 and TRBJ2-1; the D call of TRBD2 rests on TCRdb alone, since no DNA is present to check it. The CDR3 contains 15 residues. The germline V gene encodes CDR1 DFQATT and CDR2 SNEGSKA (reference sequence). The CDR3: CSGASGGLNYNEQFF.

This chain links TRBV12-3 or TRBV12-4 with TRBJ2-6; TCRdb designates TRBD1, a call that cannot be tested without DNA. The CDR3 covers 15 residues. This CDR3 reads CASTAAGGGANVLTF.

V usage is TRBV5-5 and J usage is TRBJ2-3. Per germline, CDR1 SGHKS and CDR2 YYEKEE (reference sequence). The CDR3 spans 13 residues. CDR3 sequence reads: CASSFNSADTQYF.

The rearrangement uses TRBV20-1 and TRBJ2-1; the TCRdb call, TRBD1, lacks DNA for checking. This CDR3 is 15 amino acids long. Germline V CDR1 and CDR2: DFQATT, SNEGSKA (reference sequence). CDR3 amino acids: CSARAGTGSDNEQFF.